A single T cell receptor beta chain is shown here with its context. Its antigen is still unknown. No much larger clone is present one base from it, and per-base qualities are unavailable. One collaborating source in Seattle enrolled patients during active infection and followed them longitudinally through the course of disease. Whole blood was collected in K2EDTA tubes by collaborating institutions according to the institutions' own protocols. For TCRbeta analysis, collaborator samples were shipped as frozen whole blood, as isolated PBMCs, or as DNA extracted from either sample type. TCRbeta CDR3 regions were amplified from genomic DNA using the immunoSEQ Assay, a bias-controlled multiplex PCR. Concerning the study's data processing: The number of nucleated cells in each sample was estimated from the amplification of reference gene primers within the assay. To quantify the absolute abundance of each unique TCRbeta CDR3 rearrangement, sequence reads were collapsed and filtered. Productive Simpson clonality was computed per sample as the square root of Simpson's diversity index over productive rearrangements. TCRdb took over this immuneACCESS table, retaining in-frame rearrangements with V and J assigned. Such tables are incomplete; in checked studies, under half of the missing clones stem from an unresolved V gene, and the remainder is unexplained. The DNA gave D and trimming, while V, J and clone size come from that table. This sample holds approximately 500,000 clones; 85% to 90% were observed only once. Less than 9% of the sample rests with the top ten.

At the junction V is shortened by 5 bases and J by 4 bases; bases outside the gene matches: 15. The germline V gene yields KGHDR for CDR1 and SFDVKD for CDR2. The CDR3, cysteine through phenylalanine, is 17 amino acids long. Left in the record is the CDR3 DNA by itself, 51 bases read in frame from the first base. This specimen belongs to a study of blood T cell repertoires in COVID-19 (dated by TCRdb to 2020 to 2021). Turning to the overall study: Collaborator samples came from the United States, Italy and Spain and covered acute and convalescent phases of COVID-19. The prospective study material was composed of cDNA or gDNA derived from T cells, B-cell-depleted T cells, or PBMCs. The dataset comprised deeply sampled blood TCRbeta repertoires from subjects exposed to, actively infected with, or recovered from COVID-19. The repertoires were released in a freely available public database intended as a resource for research on the immune response to SARS-CoV-2. The samples were drawn from the first 160 participants of the ongoing ImmuneRACE study and from roughly 1,300 subjects provided by 6 global collaborators. Nearly every sample came with metadata listing a de-identified subject ID, COVID-19 status, age in years and sex. Where HLA class I and class II types were available, the types were taken from metadata supplied by the sample provider, not from assay-based typing.

Results the study describes overall, beyond this receptor: How much clinical and demographic metadata was included differed by source and by participant, and the metadata was provided uncurated.

Source material: peripheral blood. The V gene is TRBV24-1 and the J gene is TRBJ2-7, and 8 junctional nucleotides match TRBD2. The receptor was derived from a woman aged 45-60 years with COVID-19, enrolled during active disease. The CDR3: CATSGNTKDGGDYEQYF. The nucleotide sequence is TGTGCCACCAGTGGGAATACCAAGGACGGGGGGGATTACGAGCAGTACTTC.